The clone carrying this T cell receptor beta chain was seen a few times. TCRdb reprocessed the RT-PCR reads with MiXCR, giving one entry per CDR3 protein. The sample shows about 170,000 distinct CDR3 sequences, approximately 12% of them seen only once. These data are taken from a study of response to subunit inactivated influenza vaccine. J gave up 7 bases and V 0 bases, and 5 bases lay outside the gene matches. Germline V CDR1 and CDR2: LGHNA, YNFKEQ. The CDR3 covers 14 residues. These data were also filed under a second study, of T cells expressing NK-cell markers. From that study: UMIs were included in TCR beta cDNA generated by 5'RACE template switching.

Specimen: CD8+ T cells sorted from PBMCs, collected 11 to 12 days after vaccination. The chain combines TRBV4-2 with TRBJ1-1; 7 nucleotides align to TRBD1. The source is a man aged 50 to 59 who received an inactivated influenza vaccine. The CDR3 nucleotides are TGTGCCAGCAGCCAAGATAATTGGGACAGTGAAGCTTTCTTT. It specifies CASSQDNWDSEAFF.